The sequence of this T cell receptor beta chain was determined in a study of blood T cell repertoires in COVID-19. Those enrolled, adults aged roughly 18 to 100 years, came from about two dozen US areas. Symptom resolution, clearance, or two negative PCRs marked the recovered donors of Cohort 3. TCRdb keeps only in-frame clones here, not all; method: immunoSEQ multiplex PCR. The table includes 400,000 or so clones, 90% detected once. CDR3 size: 15 residues. V was clipped by 3 bases and J by 9 bases, with 19 bases between them. Per the germline V gene, CDR1 is SGDLS and CDR2 is YYNGEE. The chain joins TRBV9 to TRBJ2-1; perhaps TRBD2 as D (6 bases). The receptor was isolated from a man younger than 35 who had recovered from COVID-19. The sequenced material came from PBMCs or T cells enriched from blood (not recorded which). CDR3 loop: CASSAGLSPGGEQFF. CDR3 bases: TGTGCCAGCAGCGCGGGACTCAGTCCTGGAGGTGAGCAGTTCTTC. Together with reference TRBV9 and TRBJ2-1, the CDR3 gives the full variable domain: DSGVTQTPKHLITATGQRVTLRCSPRSGDLSVYWYQQSLDQGLQFLIQYYNGEERAKGNILERFSAQQFPDLHSELNLSSLELGDSALYFCASSAGLSPGGEQFFGPGTRLTVL.